This TCR beta chain appears in the sequencing data of a study of blood T cell repertoires in COVID-19. Study-level information: The United States, Italy and Spain provided the acute and convalescent COVID-19 samples. T cells, B-cell-depleted T cells, or PBMCs supplied cDNA or gDNA.

As processed by the authors: Reference gene primer amplification in the assay estimated nucleated cell counts. Libraries were prepared by immunoSEQ multiplex PCR; TCRdb keeps only in-frame clonotypes and omits some of them. The D gene and trimming were derived from the DNA, and the V and J assignments and clone size from that table. This sample yields around 100,000 clones, of which just over 85% are seen a single time; about 5.3% belongs to the top ten. J gave up 1 base and V 6 bases, and 2 bases lay outside the gene matches. From germline, CDR1 is LNHDA and CDR2 SQIVND (reference sequence). CDR3 size: 14 residues.

The sample taken for sequencing was peripheral blood. The chain uses TRBV19 and TRBJ1-4; TRBD1 aligns across 7 bases. This TCR derives from a human donor in a cohort sampled during active COVID-19. DNA for the CDR3: TGTGCCAGTAGGCGACAGGGAACTAATGAAAAACTGTTTTTT. Protein sequence: CASRRQGTNEKLFF.